This T cell receptor beta chain was recovered during a study of blood T cell repertoires in COVID-19. About the research overall: Sample material is recorded as cDNA or gDNA derived from T cells, B-cell-depleted T cells, or PBMCs.

The sample holds a few counts of this clone. V was trimmed by 2 bases and J by 6 bases, leaving 10 bases between them. The CDR3 has 14 amino acids. Germline CDR1 and CDR2: LGHNA and YSLEER. Sequencing was performed with immunoSEQ multiplex PCR; in TCRdb, only in-frame clones are kept and a portion is missing. The data contain around 250,000 clones, roughly 79% of them seen just once; the ten biggest clones take up 15%. The gene calls are TRBV4-3 and TRBJ2-2, with a tentative D call TRBD2 (6 bases). This TCR was recovered from a man between 35 and 55 years old who had recovered from COVID-19. The source material was PBMCs or T cells enriched from blood (not recorded which). DNA for the CDR3: TGCGCCAGCAGCCAAAGGGAGCGGGCCGGGGAGCTGTTTTTT. This codes for CASSQRERAGELFF.